This TCR beta chain was obtained from a study of blood T cell repertoires in COVID-19. Study-level information: Collection of acute and convalescent COVID-19 samples took place in the United States, Italy and Spain. PBMCs, B-cell-depleted T cells, or T cells provided the cDNA or gDNA that made up the material.

This clone appeared once. Study processing details: Researchers report that nucleated cell counts were estimated from reference gene primer amplification. Libraries were prepared by immunoSEQ multiplex PCR; TCRdb keeps only in-frame clonotypes and omits some of them. Clone size and V and J calls were adopted from that table, with D and trimming inferred from the DNA. The sample holds under 250,000 clones, approximately 80% seen once. The CDR3 contains 15 residues. The germline CDR1 and CDR2 sequences are MNHEY and SVGAGI. V shed 1 base and J 0 bases; nucleotides not matched to a gene: 1. This receptor was obtained from a man in his forties or fifties with acute or convalescent COVID-19. Sequenced: peripheral blood. V gene TRBV6-5 combines with J gene TRBJ1-2, with 8 positions matching TRBD1. CDR3 residues: CASSYWTGSNYGYTF. The CDR3 coding sequence is TGTGCCAGCAGTTACTGGACAGGGTCTAACTATGGCTACACCTTC.